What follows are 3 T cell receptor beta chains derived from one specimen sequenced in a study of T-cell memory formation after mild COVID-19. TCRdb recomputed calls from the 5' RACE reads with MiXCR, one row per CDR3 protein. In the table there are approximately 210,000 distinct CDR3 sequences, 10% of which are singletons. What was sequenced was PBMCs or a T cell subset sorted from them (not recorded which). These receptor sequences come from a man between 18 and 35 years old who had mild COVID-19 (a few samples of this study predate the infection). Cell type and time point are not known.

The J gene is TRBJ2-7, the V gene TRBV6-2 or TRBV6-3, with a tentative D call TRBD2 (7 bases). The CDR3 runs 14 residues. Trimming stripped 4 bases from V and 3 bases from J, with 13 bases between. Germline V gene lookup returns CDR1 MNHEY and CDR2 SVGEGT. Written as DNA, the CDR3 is TGTGCCAGCAGTTCCCGGAGGGGGGGCTACGAGCAGTACTTC. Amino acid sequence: CASSSRRGGYEQYF.

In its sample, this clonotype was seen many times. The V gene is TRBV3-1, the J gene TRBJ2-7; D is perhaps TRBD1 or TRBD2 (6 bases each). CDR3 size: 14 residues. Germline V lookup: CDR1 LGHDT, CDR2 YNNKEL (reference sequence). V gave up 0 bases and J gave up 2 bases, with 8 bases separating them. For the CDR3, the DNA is TGTGCCAGCAGCCAAGAAGGGGGGACCTACGAGCAGTACTTC. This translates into CASSQEGGTYEQYF.

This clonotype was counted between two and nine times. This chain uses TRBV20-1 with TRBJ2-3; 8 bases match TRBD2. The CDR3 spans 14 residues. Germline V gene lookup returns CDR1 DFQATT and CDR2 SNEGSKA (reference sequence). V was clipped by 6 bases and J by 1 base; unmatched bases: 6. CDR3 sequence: CSATGGARTDTQYF. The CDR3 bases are TGCAGTGCCACGGGGGGGGCGCGCACAGATACGCAGTATTTT.